One T cell receptor beta chain is described in this entry. The cDNA 3' end received a ligated oligonucleotide with a UMI. First-round PCR used about 4 cycles and beta primers RC1.1 and RC1.2 covering TRBC1 and TRBC2. TCRdb used MiXCR to reprocess the UMI-ligation and nested PCR reads, holding one entry per CDR3 protein. Among 45,000 to 65,000 distinct CDR3 sequences listed, 9% to 15% were seen once. The data derive from a study of quantifying T cell responses using KT2 cells. Whole-study context: RNA was reverse transcribed with TCR alpha and beta constant-region primers.

The CDR3 contains 13 residues. V was clipped by 5 bases and J by 4 bases, with 11 bases between them. Per the germline V gene, CDR1 is SSHAT and CDR2 is FNYEAQ (reference sequence). The J gene is TRBJ2-5, the V gene TRBV7-7, with D unclear. The receptor comes from a human donor. Specimen: PBMCs spiked with cells of the T cell clone KT2. The DNA for the CDR3 is TGTGCCAGCAGCACACGGGTCGCAGAGACCCAGTACTTC. This gives the protein CASSTRVAETQYF.